This TCR beta chain was profiled in a study of cytomegalovirus exposure and HLA in healthy donors. About the research overall: An early release of data contained 75 million to 100 million unique TCRs, which came from HLA-typed donors.

Study-wide findings and caveats: The authors reported that TCR beta sequences could predict HLA-A and HLA-B alleles. These predictions were accurate for most subjects in the first cohort. A few CMV-associated chains proved CMV antigen-specific in vitro.

As to this clone: What it binds is unknown. The junction differs from germline at one of its ends, possibly a read error.

This CDR3 is built from 16 residues. Looked up from germline, CDR1 is SGDLS and CDR2 is YYNGEE. In the PCR, 60 Vbeta and 13 Jbeta primers were used. Libraries were prepared by immunoSEQ multiplex PCR; TCRdb keeps only in-frame clonotypes and omits some of them. The sample consists of 150,000 to 200,000 clones, 84% of them appearing once. The TCR comes from a boy between 10 and 17 years old in good health and CMV-seronegative. The rearrangement uses TRBV9 and TRBJ2-3, with 12 bases that match TRBD2. Input material: PBMCs. DNA of the CDR3: TGTGCCAGCAGCGCTAGCGGGAGGGAGGGCACAGATACGCAATATTTT. Residues: CASSASGREGTDTQYF.